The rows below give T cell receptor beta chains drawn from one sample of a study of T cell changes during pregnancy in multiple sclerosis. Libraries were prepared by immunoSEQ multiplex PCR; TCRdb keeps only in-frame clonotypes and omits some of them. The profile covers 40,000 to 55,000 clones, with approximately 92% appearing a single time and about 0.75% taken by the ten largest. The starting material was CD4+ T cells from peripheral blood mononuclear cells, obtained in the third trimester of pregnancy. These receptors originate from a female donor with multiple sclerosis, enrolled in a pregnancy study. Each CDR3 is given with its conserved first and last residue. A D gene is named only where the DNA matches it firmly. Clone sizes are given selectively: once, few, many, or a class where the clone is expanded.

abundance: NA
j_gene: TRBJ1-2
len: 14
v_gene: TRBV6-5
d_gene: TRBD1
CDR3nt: TGTGCCAGCACCGCCTCCGGGACAGGGAGATTCTACACCTTC
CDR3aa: CASTASGTGRFYTF

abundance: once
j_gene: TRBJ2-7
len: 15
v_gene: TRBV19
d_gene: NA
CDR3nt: TGTGCCAGTAGTAGGAGCGTCGGGACAACCCTCGAGCAGTACTTC
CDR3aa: CASSRSVGTTLEQYF

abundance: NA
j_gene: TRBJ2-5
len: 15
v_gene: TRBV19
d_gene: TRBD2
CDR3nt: TGTGCCAGTAGTATGGGTCTAGCGGGGATAGAGACCCAGTACTTC
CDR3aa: CASSMGLAGIETQYF

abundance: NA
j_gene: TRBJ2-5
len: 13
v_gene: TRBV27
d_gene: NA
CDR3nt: TGTGCCAGCAGTCGTACTAGGTTGGAGACCCAGTACTTC
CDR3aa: CASSRTRLETQYF

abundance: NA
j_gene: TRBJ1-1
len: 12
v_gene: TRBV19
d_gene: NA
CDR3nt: TGTGCCAGTAGTATCTATGGGCTTGAAGCTTTCTTT
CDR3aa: CASSIYGLEAFF

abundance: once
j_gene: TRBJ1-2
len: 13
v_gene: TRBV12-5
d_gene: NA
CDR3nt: TGTGCTAGTGGTCCCAACATGGAGGCTGGCTACACCTTC
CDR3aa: CASGPNMEAGYTF

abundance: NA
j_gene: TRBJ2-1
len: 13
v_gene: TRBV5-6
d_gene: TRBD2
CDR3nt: TGTGCCAGCAGGACGTTCCAAAGACTAGCGGGGTTCTTC
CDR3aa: CASRTFQRLAGFF

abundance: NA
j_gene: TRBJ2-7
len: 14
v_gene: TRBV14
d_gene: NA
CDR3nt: TGTGCCAGCAGCCTCCGGGACACGGCCTACGAGCAGTACTTC
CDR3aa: CASSLRDTAYEQYF

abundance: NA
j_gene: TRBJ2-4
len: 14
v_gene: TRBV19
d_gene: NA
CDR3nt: TGTGCCAGTAGTATAGGACAGGTCCGGGACATTCAGTACTTC
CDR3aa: CASSIGQVRDIQYF

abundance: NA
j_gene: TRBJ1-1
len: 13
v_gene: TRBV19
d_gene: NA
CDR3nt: TGTGCCAGTAGGGGAGTGGGGAACACTGAAGCTTTCTTT
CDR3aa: CASRGVGNTEAFF

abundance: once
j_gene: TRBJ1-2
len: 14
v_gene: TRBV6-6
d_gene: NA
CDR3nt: TGTGCCACCTCCGTCAGGACTGGAAACTATGGCTACACCTTC
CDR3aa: CATSVRTGNYGYTF

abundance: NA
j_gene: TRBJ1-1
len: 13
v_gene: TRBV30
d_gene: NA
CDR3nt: TGTGCCTGGATCTGGGGCGTGAAGACTGAAGCTTTCTTT
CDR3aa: CAWIWGVKTEAFF

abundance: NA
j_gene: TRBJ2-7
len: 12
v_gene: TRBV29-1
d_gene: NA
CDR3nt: TGCAGCGTTCAGGCCAGTATCTACGAGCAGTACTTC
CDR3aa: CSVQASIYEQYF

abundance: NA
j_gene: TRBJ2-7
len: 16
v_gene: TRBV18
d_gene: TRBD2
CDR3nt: TGTGCCAGCTCACCCGGGGGAGCGGGGACCTCCTACGAGCAGTACTTC
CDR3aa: CASSPGGAGTSYEQYF

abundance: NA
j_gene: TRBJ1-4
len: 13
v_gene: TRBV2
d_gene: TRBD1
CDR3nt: TGTGCCAGCGCCCGGGACAGGGAGGAAAAACTGTTTTTT
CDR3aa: CASARDREEKLFF

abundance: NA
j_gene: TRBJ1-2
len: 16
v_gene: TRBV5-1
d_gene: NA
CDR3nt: TGCGCCAGCAGCTTGGCACGGGGAGGAAACTCCTATGGCTACACCTTC
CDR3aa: CASSLARGGNSYGYTF

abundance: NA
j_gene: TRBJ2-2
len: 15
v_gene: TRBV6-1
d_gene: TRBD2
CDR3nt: TGTGCCAGCAGTGTGGCGACTAGCGGATCCGGGGAGCTGTTTTTT
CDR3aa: CASSVATSGSGELFF

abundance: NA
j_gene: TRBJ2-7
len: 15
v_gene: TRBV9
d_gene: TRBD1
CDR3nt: TGTGCCAGCAGCGCCGGGGACAGGGCCGTATCCGAGCAGTACTTC
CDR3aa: CASSAGDRAVSEQYF

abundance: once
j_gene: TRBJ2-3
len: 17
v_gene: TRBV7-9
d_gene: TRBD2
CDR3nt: TGTGCCAGCAGCTTAGATGCAAGCGGGGGCCCAAGGGATACGCAGTATTTT
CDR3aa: CASSLDASGGPRDTQYF

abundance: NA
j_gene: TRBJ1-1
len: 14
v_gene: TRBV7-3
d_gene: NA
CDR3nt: TGTGCCAGCAGGGCGGACAGCATGAACACTGAAGCTTTCTTT
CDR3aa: CASRADSMNTEAFF

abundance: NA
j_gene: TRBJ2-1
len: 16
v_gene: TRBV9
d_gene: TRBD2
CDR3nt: TGTGCCAGCAGCGTAGCCCCACGGGGGGGTTACAATGAGCAGTTCTTC
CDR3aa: CASSVAPRGGYNEQFF